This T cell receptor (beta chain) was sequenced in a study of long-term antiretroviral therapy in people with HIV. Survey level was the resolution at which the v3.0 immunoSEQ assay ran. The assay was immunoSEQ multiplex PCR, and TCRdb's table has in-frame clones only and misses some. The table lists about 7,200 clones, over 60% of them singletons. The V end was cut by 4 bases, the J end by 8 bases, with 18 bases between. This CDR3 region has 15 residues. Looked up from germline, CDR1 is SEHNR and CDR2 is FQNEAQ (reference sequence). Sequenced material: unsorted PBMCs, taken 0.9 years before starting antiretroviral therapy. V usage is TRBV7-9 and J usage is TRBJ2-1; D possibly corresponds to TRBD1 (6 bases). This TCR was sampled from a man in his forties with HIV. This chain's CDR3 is CASSSTRDTAYEQFF. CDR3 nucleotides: TGTGCCAGCAGCTCGACCCGGGACACGGCATATGAGCAGTTCTTC.